This T cell receptor (beta chain) was sequenced in a study of CD8 T cells in Susac syndrome. Study findings and constraints: It was acknowledged in the study that the number of individuals who were included in its TCR sequencing and HLA analysis was relatively small.

As regards this clonotype: The antigen is undetermined.

cDNA came from about 0.51 to 1 ug RNA primed by random hexamers. In TCRdb, the immunoSEQ multiplex PCR reads were re-called with MiXCR into one record per CDR3 protein. This table has 140,000 or so distinct CDR3 sequences, about 95% appearing once. Trimming left V 1 base short and J 8 bases short, with 14 bases between. There are 15 residues in the CDR3. In germline, CDR1 is MDHEN, CDR2 SYDVKM. The authors sequenced TCR beta from blood CD8+ and CD4+ T cells. Material for sequencing was CD4+ T cells from PBMCs. The clonotype originates from a human donor with multiple sclerosis. This chain links TRBV28 with TRBJ1-4, with D maybe TRBD1 (6 bases). The CDR3 DNA is TGTGCCAGCAGTTTATTGGGAACAGGGCGGGAAAAACTGTTTTTT. Protein: CASSLLGTGREKLFF.